The 8 T cell receptor beta chains listed next were all sequenced from one sample in a study of graft-versus-host responses after intestinal transplantation (dated by TCRdb to the early 2020s). The library was produced with the immunoSEQ multiplex PCR assay. TCRdb stores this immuneACCESS table with in-frame sequences only. Part of the clones is absent; in the studies checked, under half of the shortfall reflects unresolved V genes, and no reason is known for the rest. This sample lists approximately 49,000 clones; 85% to 95% were detected once. The top ten hold under 0.25% of the sample. Their antigens remain unidentified. The sample's time point, from its label and the paper: cells obtained before transplantation from donor or recipient. The specimen comprised unstimulated CD8+ T cells sorted from spleen or lymph node cells, sampled before transplant. These receptor sequences come from a human donor who was the organ donor for an intestinal transplant.

This chain links TRBV6-1 with TRBJ1-6; the match to TRBD1 covers 7 bases. The CDR3 runs 14 residues. Germline lookup yields CDR1 MNHNS and CDR2 SASEGT. The ends lost 5 bases at V and 3 bases at J; junction bases unmatched: 1. CDR3 coding DNA: TGTGCCAGCAGTACAGGGGTCTATAATTCACCCCTCCACTTT. It encodes CASSTGVYNSPLHF.

The chain couples TRBV5-6 to TRBJ1-1; 7 bases match TRBD1. This CDR3 contains 14 residues. Germline V gene data show CDR1 as SGHDT and CDR2 as YYEEEE. V lost 3 bases, J lost 1 base, and 3 bases stayed unmatched. The CDR3 nucleotides are TGTGCCAGCAGCTCGGCAGGGGGGAACACTGAAGCTTTCTTT. Translated, it gives CASSSAGGNTEAFF.

This chain connects TRBV10-3 to TRBJ1-1; D is perhaps TRBD1 (5 bases). The germline gives CDR1 ENHRY, CDR2 SYGVKD. Deletions cut 8 bases from V and 4 bases from J, with 20 bases between. The CDR3 covers 15 residues. The CDR3 spells CAIAGPTPGLTEAFF. Here the CDR3 DNA reads TGTGCCATCGCGGGCCCCACTCCAGGGCTCACTGAAGCTTTCTTT.

This chain links TRBV4-1 with TRBJ2-4; D is possibly TRBD2 (5 bases). V lost 0 bases to trimming and J lost 0 bases, with 18 bases between them. This CDR3 comprises 19 residues. CDR1 is MGHRA, CDR2 YSYEKL, per germline. The CDR3 sequence: CASSQEGGTVALAKNIQYF. CDR3 bases: TGCGCCAGCAGCCAAGAAGGAGGCACTGTCGCTCTAGCCAAAAACATTCAGTACTTC.

This clone was counted once. This chain links TRBV28 with TRBJ2-7; the match to TRBD1 covers 10 bases. The ends lost 2 bases at V and 1 base at J; junction bases unmatched: 5. Germline CDR1 and CDR2: MDHEN and SYDVKM. CDR3 length: 16 residues. The CDR3 protein is CASSLPRTGGSYEQYF. The CDR3 nucleotides read TGTGCCAGCAGTTTACCCAGGACAGGGGGGTCCTACGAGCAGTACTTC.

The chain has TRBV13 and TRBJ2-2; TRBD2 is a possible D gene (6 bases). The length of the CDR3 is 14 residues. Per germline, CDR1 PRHDT and CDR2 FYEKMQ (reference sequence). V was cut by 8 bases and J by 3 bases, with 13 bases left in between. The CDR3 here is CASGAGLYTGELFF. CDR3 bases: TGTGCCAGCGGAGCGGGTCTATACACCGGGGAGCTGTTTTTT.

This clone has just one count. The chain is built from TRBV5-1 and TRBJ2-1, with a tentative D call TRBD2 (6 bases). Looked up from germline, CDR1 is SGHRS and CDR2 is YFSETQ. Deletions cut 4 bases from V and 2 bases from J, with 7 bases between. The CDR3 loop spans 13 amino acids. The CDR3 region is CASSGGTYNEQFF. The CDR3 DNA sequence: TGCGCCAGCAGCGGGGGGACCTACAATGAGCAGTTCTTC.

The rearrangement joins TRBV30 to TRBJ2-2; 7 bases align to TRBD1. The CDR3 is 14 amino acids. Germline CDR1 GTSNPN, CDR2 SVGIG (reference sequence). Trimming cost V 3 bases and J 5 bases; bases outside gene matches: 6. CDR3 DNA: TGTGCCTGGAGGACAGGGCCCGAGACCGGGGAGCTGTTTTTT. Protein sequence: CAWRTGPETGELFF.